Listed below are T cell receptor beta chains from one sample, sequenced in a study of cytomegalovirus exposure and HLA in healthy donors. The repertoire was sequenced with immunoSEQ multiplex PCR; TCRdb's copy has only in-frame clones and lacks some. The sample records about 270,000 clones, about nine tenths being singletons. What was sequenced was PBMCs. These receptors originate from a man aged 35-49 years in good health and CMV-seropositive. Each CDR3 is given with its conserved first and last residue. D genes are given only for firm matches. Rows give clone size only sometimes, using once, few, many, or a class for an expanded clone.

abundance	d_gene	j_gene	v_gene	CDR3aa	CDR3nt
-	TRBD1	TRBJ1-1	TRBV27	CASTTGGLMNTEAFF	TGTGCCAGCACGACAGGGGGCCTAATGAACACTGAAGCTTTCTTT
-	TRBD1	TRBJ2-3	TRBV28	CASSSPDRGGTDTQYF	TGTGCCAGCAGTTCTCCAGACAGGGGAGGCACAGATACGCAGTATTTT
-	-	TRBJ2-3	TRBV9	CASSVGLGQGTDTQYF	TGTGCCAGCAGCGTAGGGCTCGGGCAGGGGACAGATACGCAGTATTTT
-	TRBD2	TRBJ2-7	TRBV11-2	CASSFSGGSEQYF	TGTGCCAGCAGCTTTTCGGGAGGCTCCGAGCAGTACTTC
-	-	TRBJ1-1	TRBV28	CASSLETNTEAFF	TGTGCCAGCAGTTTAGAAACTAACACTGAAGCTTTCTTT
-	TRBD1	TRBJ2-1	TRBV28	CASSLGTGAPKAEQFF	TGTGCCAGCAGTTTAGGGACAGGGGCCCCTAAGGCGGAGCAGTTCTTC
-	TRBD2	TRBJ2-1	TRBV11-3	CASSSRTSGRYNEQFF	TGTGCCAGCAGCTCCCGGACTAGCGGGAGGTACAATGAGCAGTTCTTC
-	TRBD1	TRBJ1-1	TRBV28	CASREQGRTEAFF	TGTGCCAGCAGGGAACAGGGGCGCACTGAAGCTTTCTTT
once	-	TRBJ2-3	TRBV28	CASTGDSDTQYF	TGTGCCAGCACCGGAGATTCAGATACGCAGTATTTT
once	-	TRBJ1-2	TRBV28	CASSYDIIGYGYTF	TGTGCCAGCAGTTACGACATAATAGGCTATGGCTACACCTTC
-	-	TRBJ2-7	TRBV13	CASSAGQGPREQYF	TGTGCCAGCAGCGCAGGGCAGGGGCCCCGCGAGCAGTACTTC
-	-	TRBJ2-5	TRBV5-1	CASSFRRSSETQYF	TGCGCCAGCAGCTTTCGGAGGAGCAGCGAGACCCAGTACTTC
-	-	TRBJ1-1	TRBV28	CASRDRGYENTEAFF	TGTGCCAGCAGAGATCGAGGCTACGAGAACACTGAAGCTTTCTTT
-	TRBD2	TRBJ2-3	TRBV28	CASSSPTSGRGTDTQYF	TGTGCCAGCAGTTCACCTACTAGCGGGAGGGGAACAGATACGCAGTATTTT
once	TRBD2	TRBJ2-5	TRBV7-9	CASSSEGLAGETQYF	TGTGCCAGCAGCTCTGAGGGACTAGCGGGGGAGACCCAGTACTTC
-	-	TRBJ2-4	TRBV27	CASSLSGGAKNIQYF	TGTGCCAGCAGTTTATCGGGGGGAGCCAAAAACATTCAGTACTTC
-	-	TRBJ2-7	TRBV29-1	CSALIKPYEQYF	TGCAGCGCTCTAATTAAGCCCTACGAGCAGTACTTC
-	-	TRBJ2-3	TRBV7-9	CASSFADDTQYF	TGTGCCAGCAGCTTCGCGGATGATACGCAGTATTTT
-	TRBD1	TRBJ2-7	TRBV7-8	CASSAQVGQLYEQYF	TGTGCCAGCAGCGCACAAGTGGGACAGCTCTACGAGCAGTACTTC
many	-	TRBJ2-2	TRBV29-1	CSGGSTGELFF	TGCAGCGGAGGTAGCACCGGGGAGCTGTTTTTT
-	TRBD1	TRBJ1-2	TRBV6-5	CASSSDRGGHGYTF	TGTGCCAGCAGTTCGGACAGGGGAGGACATGGCTACACCTTC
-	TRBD1	TRBJ2-1	TRBV9	CASSEALPDRGLHEQFF	TGTGCCAGCAGCGAGGCCCTACCGGACAGGGGTTTACATGAGCAGTTCTTC
-	-	TRBJ1-1	TRBV28	CASSTLTGPTEAFF	TGTGCCAGCAGTACTTTAACAGGTCCCACTGAAGCTTTCTTT
-	TRBD2	TRBJ2-5	TRBV7-2	CASSYGTIEGETQYF	TGTGCCAGCAGCTACGGGACTATAGAGGGGGAGACCCAGTACTTC
-	TRBD2	TRBJ2-3	TRBV10-3	CAIRSSSGLTDTQYF	TGTGCCATCAGATCTTCTAGCGGACTCACAGATACGCAGTATTTT
-	TRBD2	TRBJ2-7	TRBV7-8	CASSLRLAGGPYEQYF	TGTGCCAGCAGCTTAAGACTAGCGGGGGGGCCCTACGAGCAGTACTTC
-	-	TRBJ2-5	TRBV6-5	CASGPQLGPQETQYF	TGTGCCAGCGGCCCCCAACTAGGCCCCCAAGAGACCCAGTACTTC
medium-sized	-	TRBJ1-2	TRBV2	CASSEALGSYGYTF	TGTGCCAGCAGTGAAGCGCTTGGCAGCTATGGCTACACCTTC
-	TRBD2	TRBJ2-7	TRBV11-2	CASNPGGDHYEQYF	TGTGCCAGCAACCCGGGGGGAGATCACTACGAGCAGTACTTC
-	-	TRBJ2-7	TRBV7-2	CASSLSGRNYEQYF	TGTGCCAGCAGCTTATCAGGGCGGAACTACGAGCAGTACTTC
-	-	TRBJ1-2	TRBV2	CASRRTDSNYGYTF	TGTGCCAGCAGGCGGACAGATTCTAACTATGGCTACACCTTC
-	TRBD2	TRBJ2-7	TRBV14	CASSLLAGVSEQYF	TGTGCCAGCAGCCTATTAGCGGGAGTTAGCGAGCAGTACTTC
few	-	TRBJ1-1	TRBV28	CATKDRNTEAFF	TGTGCCACCAAGGACAGGAACACTGAAGCTTTCTTT
-	TRBD2	TRBJ2-7	TRBV19	CGTGRTGEGTYEQYF	TGTGGGACCGGACGGACCGGGGAGGGCACCTACGAGCAGTACTTC
once	-	TRBJ2-7	TRBV7-2	CASSLDQIPLYEQYF	TGTGCCAGCAGCTTAGACCAAATTCCCCTATACGAGCAGTACTTC
-	-	TRBJ1-2	TRBV19	CASSPRDTGIDGYTF	TGTGCCAGTAGTCCACGGGACACGGGTATCGATGGCTACACCTTC
-	-	TRBJ1-2	TRBV9	CASTQGSRWSNYGYTF	TGTGCCAGCACCCAGGGCTCCAGGTGGTCTAACTATGGCTACACCTTC
-	-	TRBJ2-7	TRBV6-5	CASSYVLTTYEQYF	TGTGCCAGCAGTTACGTGCTAACTACCTACGAGCAGTACTTC
-	-	TRBJ1-1	TRBV5-5	CASSLRLTVNTEAFF	TGTGCCAGCAGCTTGAGACTAACAGTGAACACTGAAGCTTTCTTT
few	-	TRBJ1-5	TRBV2	CASEGGEGQPQHF	TGTGCCAGCGAAGGGGGGGAAGGTCAGCCCCAGCATTTT
-	-	TRBJ1-3	TRBV5-4	CASSSDRGNTIYF	TGTGCCAGCAGCTCCGACAGGGGAAACACCATATATTTT
-	TRBD1	TRBJ2-1	TRBV27	CASSFWTGASYNEQFF	TGTGCCAGCAGCTTCTGGACAGGGGCCTCCTACAATGAGCAGTTCTTC
-	TRBD1	TRBJ2-7	TRBV5-1	CASSLAVQGVGEQYF	TGCGCCAGCAGCTTGGCCGTGCAGGGGGTAGGCGAGCAGTACTTC
-	-	TRBJ1-2	TRBV11-2	CASSQTGYGYTF	TGTGCCAGCAGCCAGACGGGCTATGGCTACACCTTC
-	-	TRBJ2-2	TRBV11-2	CATKASTGELFF	TGTGCCACCAAAGCAAGCACCGGGGAGCTGTTTTTT
-	-	TRBJ1-2	TRBV6-4	CASRDPLNYGYTF	TGTGCCAGCAGGGACCCTTTAAACTATGGCTACACCTTC
-	TRBD1	TRBJ2-3	TRBV5-1	CASSSRQGATDTQYF	TGCGCCAGCAGCTCACGACAGGGGGCCACAGATACGCAGTATTTT
once	TRBD1	TRBJ2-7	TRBV9	CASSASGTGSDEQYF	TGTGCCAGCAGCGCCTCCGGGACAGGGTCTGACGAGCAGTACTTC
few	TRBD2	TRBJ2-5	TRBV7-6	CASSFSGSWETQYF	TGTGCCAGCAGCTTTAGCGGGAGTTGGGAGACCCAGTACTTC
-	-	TRBJ1-3	TRBV7-9	CASSYPGADGNTIYF	TGTGCCAGCAGCTACCCAGGGGCTGACGGAAACACCATATATTTT
-	TRBD1	TRBJ1-3	TRBV28	CASSLCDRAWDTIYF	TGTGCCAGCAGTTTATGCGACAGGGCCTGGGACACCATATATTTT
-	TRBD1	TRBJ2-7	TRBV6-5	CASSSPGQGWYEQYF	TGTGCCAGCAGTTCTCCGGGACAGGGGTGGTACGAGCAGTACTTC